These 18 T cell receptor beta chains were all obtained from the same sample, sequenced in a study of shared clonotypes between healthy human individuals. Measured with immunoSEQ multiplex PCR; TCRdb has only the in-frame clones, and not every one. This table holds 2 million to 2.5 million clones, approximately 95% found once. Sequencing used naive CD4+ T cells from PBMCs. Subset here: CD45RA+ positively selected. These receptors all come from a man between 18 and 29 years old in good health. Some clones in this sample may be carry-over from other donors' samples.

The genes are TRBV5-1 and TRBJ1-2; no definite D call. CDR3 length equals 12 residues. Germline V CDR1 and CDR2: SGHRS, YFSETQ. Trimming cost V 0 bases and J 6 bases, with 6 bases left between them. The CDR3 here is CASSLGGHGYTF. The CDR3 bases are TGCGCCAGCAGCTTGGGAGGGCATGGCTACACCTTC.

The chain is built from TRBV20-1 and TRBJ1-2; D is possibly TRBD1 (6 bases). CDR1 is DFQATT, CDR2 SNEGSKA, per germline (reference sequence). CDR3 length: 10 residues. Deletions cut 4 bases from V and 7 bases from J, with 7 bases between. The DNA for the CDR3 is TGCAGTGCTAACAGGGTTGGCTACACCTTC. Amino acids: CSANRVGYTF.

CDR3 region: CAWSVGQVFNQPQHF. CDR3 bases: TGTGCCTGGAGTGTAGGACAGGTATTCAATCAGCCCCAGCATTTT. V usage is TRBV30 and J usage is TRBJ1-5, with 7 positions matching TRBD1. The CDR3 has 15 residues. V lost 0 bases to trimming and J lost 3 bases; unmatched junction nucleotides: 5. CDR1 is GTSNPN, CDR2 SVGIG, per germline (reference sequence).

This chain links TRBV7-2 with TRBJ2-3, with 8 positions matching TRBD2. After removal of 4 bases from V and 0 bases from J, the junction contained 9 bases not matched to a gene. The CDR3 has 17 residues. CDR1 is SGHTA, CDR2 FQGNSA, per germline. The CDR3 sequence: CASSSLPSGPSTDTQYF. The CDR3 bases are TGTGCCAGCAGCTCACTTCCTAGCGGGCCGAGCACAGATACGCAGTATTTT.

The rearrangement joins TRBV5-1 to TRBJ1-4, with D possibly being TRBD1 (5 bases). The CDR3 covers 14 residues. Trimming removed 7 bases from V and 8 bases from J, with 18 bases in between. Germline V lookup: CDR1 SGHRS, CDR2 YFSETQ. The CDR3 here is CASSRGRIREKLFF. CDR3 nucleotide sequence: TGCGCCAGCTCCCGGGGACGGATAAGGGAAAAACTGTTTTTT.

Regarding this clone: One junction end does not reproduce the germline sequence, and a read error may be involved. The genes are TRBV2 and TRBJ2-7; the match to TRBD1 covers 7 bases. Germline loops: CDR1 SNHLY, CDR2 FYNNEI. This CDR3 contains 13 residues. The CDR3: CASSEVTQGEQHF. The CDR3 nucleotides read TGTGCCAGCAGTGAAGTCACCCAGGGGGAGCAGCACTTC.

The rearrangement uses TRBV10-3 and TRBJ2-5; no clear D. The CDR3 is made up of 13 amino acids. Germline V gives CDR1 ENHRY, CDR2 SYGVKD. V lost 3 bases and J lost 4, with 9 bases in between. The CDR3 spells CAISDLGLETQYF. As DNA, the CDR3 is TGTGCCATCAGTGATCTCGGGTTAGAGACCCAGTACTTC.

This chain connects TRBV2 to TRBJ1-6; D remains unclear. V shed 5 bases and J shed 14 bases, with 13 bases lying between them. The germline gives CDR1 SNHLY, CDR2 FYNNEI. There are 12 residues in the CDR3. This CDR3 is CASSTDNGALHF. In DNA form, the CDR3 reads TGTGCCAGCAGTACTGACAACGGGGCCCTCCACTTT. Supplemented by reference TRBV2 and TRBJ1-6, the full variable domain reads EPEVTQTPSHQVTQMGQEVILRCVPISNHLYFYWYRQILGQKVEFLVSFYNNEISEKSEIFDDQFSVERPDGSNFTLKIRSTKLEDSAMYFCASSTDNGALHFGNGTRLTVT.

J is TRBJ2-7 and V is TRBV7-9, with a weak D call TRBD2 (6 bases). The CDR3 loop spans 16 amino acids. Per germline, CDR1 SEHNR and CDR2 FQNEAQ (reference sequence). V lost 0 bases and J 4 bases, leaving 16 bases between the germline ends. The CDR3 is CASSLAPGTGAYEQYF. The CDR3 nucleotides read TGTGCCAGCAGCTTAGCCCCCGGGACGGGAGCATACGAGCAGTACTTC.

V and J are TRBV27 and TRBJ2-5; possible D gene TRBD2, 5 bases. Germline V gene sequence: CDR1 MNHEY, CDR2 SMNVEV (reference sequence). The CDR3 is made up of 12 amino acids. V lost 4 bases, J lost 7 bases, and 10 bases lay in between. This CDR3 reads CASSSPRGTQYF. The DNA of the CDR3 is TGTGCCAGCAGTTCCCCCCGGGGGACCCAGTACTTC.

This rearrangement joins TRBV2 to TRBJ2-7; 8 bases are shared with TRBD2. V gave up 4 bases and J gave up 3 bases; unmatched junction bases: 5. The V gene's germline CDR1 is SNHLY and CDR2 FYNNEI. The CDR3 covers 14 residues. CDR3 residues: CASSASGSLYEQYF. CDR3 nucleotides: TGTGCCAGCAGTGCCAGCGGGAGTCTCTACGAGCAGTACTTC.

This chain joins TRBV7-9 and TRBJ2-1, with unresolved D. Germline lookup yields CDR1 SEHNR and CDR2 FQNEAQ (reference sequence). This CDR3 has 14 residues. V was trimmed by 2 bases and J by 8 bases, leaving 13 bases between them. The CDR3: CASSLTGEDHEQFF. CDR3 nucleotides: TGTGCCAGCAGCTTAACCGGCGAGGACCATGAGCAGTTCTTC.

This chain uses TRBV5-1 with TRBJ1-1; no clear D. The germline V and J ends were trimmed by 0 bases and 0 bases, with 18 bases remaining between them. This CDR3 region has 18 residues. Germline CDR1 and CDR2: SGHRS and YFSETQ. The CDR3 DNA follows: TGCGCCAGCAGCTTGGAAAATCGGGTGAACTCGGTGAACACTGAAGCTTTCTTT. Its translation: CASSLENRVNSVNTEAFF.

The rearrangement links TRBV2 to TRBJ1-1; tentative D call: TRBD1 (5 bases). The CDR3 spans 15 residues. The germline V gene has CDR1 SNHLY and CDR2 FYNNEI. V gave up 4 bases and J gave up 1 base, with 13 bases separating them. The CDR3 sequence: CASSVLPGTNTEAFF. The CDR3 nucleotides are TGTGCCAGCAGTGTTCTTCCGGGGACGAACACTGAAGCTTTCTTT.

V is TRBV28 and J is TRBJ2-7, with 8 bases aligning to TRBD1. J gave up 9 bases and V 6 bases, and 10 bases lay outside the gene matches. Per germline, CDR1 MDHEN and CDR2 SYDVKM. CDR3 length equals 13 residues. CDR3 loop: CASSSTDRAAQYF. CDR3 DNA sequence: TGTGCCAGCAGCAGCACGGACAGGGCGGCGCAGTACTTC.

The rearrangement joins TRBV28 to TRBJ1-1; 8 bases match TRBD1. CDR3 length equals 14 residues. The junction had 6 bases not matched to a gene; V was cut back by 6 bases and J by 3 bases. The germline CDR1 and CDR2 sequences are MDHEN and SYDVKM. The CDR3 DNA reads TGTGCCAGCAGGACGACAGGGGTGGACACTGAAGCTTTCTTT. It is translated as CASRTTGVDTEAFF.

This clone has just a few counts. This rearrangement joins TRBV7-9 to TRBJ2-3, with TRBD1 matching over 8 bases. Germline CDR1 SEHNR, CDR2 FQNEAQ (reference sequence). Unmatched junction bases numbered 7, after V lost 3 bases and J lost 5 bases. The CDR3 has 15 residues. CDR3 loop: CASSLGQADGDTQYF. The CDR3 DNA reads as TGTGCCAGCAGCTTGGGACAGGCCGATGGAGATACGCAGTATTTT.

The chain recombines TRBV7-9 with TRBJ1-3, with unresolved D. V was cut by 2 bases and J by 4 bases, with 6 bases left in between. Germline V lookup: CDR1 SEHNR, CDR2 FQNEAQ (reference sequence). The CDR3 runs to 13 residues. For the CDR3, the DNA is TGTGCCAGCAGCTTACAGGTGGGAAACACCATATATTTT. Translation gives CASSLQVGNTIYF. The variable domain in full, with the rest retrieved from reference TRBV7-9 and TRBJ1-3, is DTGVSQNPRHKITKRGQNVTFRCDPISEHNRLYWYRQTLGQGPEFLTYFQNEAQLEKSRLLSDRFSAERPKGSFSTLEIQRTEQGDSAMYLCASSLQVGNTIYFGEGSWLTVV.